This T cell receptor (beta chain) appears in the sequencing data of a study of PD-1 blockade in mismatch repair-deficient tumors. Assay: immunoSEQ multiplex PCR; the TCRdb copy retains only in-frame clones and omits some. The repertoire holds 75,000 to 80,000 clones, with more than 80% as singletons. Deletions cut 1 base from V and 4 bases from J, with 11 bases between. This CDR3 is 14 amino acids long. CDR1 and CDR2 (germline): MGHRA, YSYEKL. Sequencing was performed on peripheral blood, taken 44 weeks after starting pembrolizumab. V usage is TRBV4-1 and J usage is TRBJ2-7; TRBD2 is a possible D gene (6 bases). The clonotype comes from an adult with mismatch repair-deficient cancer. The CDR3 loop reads CASSQGPGRYEQYF. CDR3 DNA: TGCGCCAGCAGCCAAGGCCCAGGGAGGTACGAGCAGTACTTC.